The 25 T cell receptor beta chains in this list originate from one sample, sequenced in a study of cytomegalovirus exposure and HLA in healthy donors. In the PCR, 60 Vbeta and 13 Jbeta primers were used. The data were produced by immunoSEQ multiplex PCR, yet TCRdb's version contains in-frame clones alone and is incomplete. The sample contains 100,000 to 150,000 clones, under 85% of which appear only once. The sequencing sample was made of PBMCs. The receptors were sampled from a male donor in good health and CMV-seropositive.

V and J are TRBV2 and TRBJ1-6; a possible D gene is TRBD1 (6 bases). The CDR3 runs 15 residues. V lost 4 bases to trimming and J lost 8 bases, with 15 bases between them. Germline-derived CDR1 and CDR2 are SNHLY and FYNNEI. CDR3 region: CASSVRDNADSPLHF. The CDR3 bases are TGTGCCAGCAGTGTTCGGGACAACGCCGATTCACCCCTCCACTTT.

This chain links TRBV7-9 with TRBJ2-5; TRBD2 agrees at 7 bases. Trimming took 1 base from V and 4 from J; bases not matched to a gene: 3. This CDR3 has 14 residues. CDR1 SEHNR and CDR2 FQNEAQ come from the germline V gene (reference sequence). Here the CDR3 DNA reads TGTGCCAGCAGCTTAGGAGTAGCGGGAGAGACCCAGTACTTC. Amino acids: CASSLGVAGETQYF.

This chain joins TRBV2 and TRBJ2-1; D is possibly TRBD2 (6 bases). Per the germline V gene, CDR1 is SNHLY and CDR2 is FYNNEI. Between the trimmed V and J ends, which lost 7 bases and 8 bases, there was a span of 24 bases. The CDR3 runs to 16 residues. CDR3 DNA: TGTGCCAGCAAGTACGACCGGCGGGGAAGCGACGATGAGCAGTTCTTC. It is translated as CASKYDRRGSDDEQFF.

Only one count was recorded for this clone. The V gene is TRBV7-8, the J gene TRBJ2-1; 11 bases map to TRBD2. With 1 base clipped from V and 9 bases from J, the junction kept 5 bases outside the gene matches. The germline V gene encodes CDR1 SGHVS and CDR2 FQNEAQ. The CDR3 loop spans 15 amino acids. The CDR3 region has the DNA TGTGCCAGCAGCTTAGGGGGGACTAGCGGAGGTGAGCAGTTCTTC. This translates into CASSLGGTSGGEQFF. Full variable domain (remainder filled in from reference TRBV7-8 and TRBJ2-1): GAGVSQSPRYKVAKRGQDVALRCDPISGHVSLFWYQQALGQGPEFLTYFQNEAQLDKSGLPSDRFFAERPEGSVSTLKIQRTQQEDSAVYLCASSLGGTSGGEQFFGPGTRLTVL.

The V call is TRBV29-1, the J call TRBJ1-1; TRBD1 matches at 9 bases. The CDR3 runs to 15 residues. Losses at the gene ends were 5 bases for V and 1 base for J; bases not matched to a gene: 8. Looked up from germline, CDR1 is SQVTM and CDR2 is ANQGSEA. CDR3 sequence (DNA): TGCAGCGTTACCTACAGGGGGCTGAGGAACACTGAAGCTTTCTTT. Translating gives CSVTYRGLRNTEAFF.

This chain uses TRBV7-9 with TRBJ1-1; D might be TRBD1 (5 bases). This CDR3 comprises 15 residues. CDR1 SEHNR and CDR2 FQNEAQ come from the germline V gene (reference sequence). V was shortened by 5 bases and J by 6 bases, with 19 bases between the two germline ends. The CDR3, as DNA: TGTGCCAGCAGCCCAACCCACACAGGCCCTGCTGAAGCTTTCTTT. As protein: CASSPTHTGPAEAFF.

The V call is TRBV6-5, the J call TRBJ2-5; D may be TRBD1 (6 bases). The end of the DNA is better explained by TRBJ2-7, so the J call may be wrong. CDR3 length equals 15 residues. CDR1 and CDR2 from the germline V gene are MNHEY and SVGAGI. The CDR3 here is CASSYGWDTAYEQYF. The DNA of the CDR3 is TGTGCCAGCAGTTACGGATGGGACACCGCCTACGAGCAGTACTTC.

The chain links TRBV6-1 to TRBJ1-5, with 7 bases fitting TRBD1. V lost 6 bases and J lost 2; bases outside the gene matches: 1. This CDR3 is built from 13 residues. CDR1 is MNHNS and CDR2 is SASEGT in the germline V gene. CDR3 in amino acids: CASRGQRNQPQHF. Here the CDR3 DNA reads TGTGCCAGCAGGGGACAGCGCAATCAGCCCCAGCATTTT.

This chain connects TRBV5-4 to TRBJ1-1, with 10 bases that match TRBD1. V trimming: 3 bases; J trimming: 1 base; junction bases outside the gene matches: 9. Germline lookup yields CDR1 SGHNT and CDR2 YYREEE (reference sequence). The CDR3 loop spans 17 amino acids. CDR3 sequence: CASSCAGTGVRNTEAFF. CDR3 coding DNA: TGTGCCAGCAGCTGTGCCGGGACAGGGGTTCGGAACACTGAAGCTTTCTTT.

The chain couples TRBV2 to TRBJ2-1; the D gene is possibly TRBD1 (7 bases). Germline CDR1 and CDR2: SNHLY and FYNNEI. This CDR3 comprises 17 residues. The V end was cut by 4 bases, the J end by 6 bases, with 22 bases between. CDR3 nucleotides: TGTGCCAGCAGTGGTACCAGACAGGGAGGATCGGGCAATGAGCAGTTCTTC. Its protein product is CASSGTRQGGSGNEQFF.

CDR3 coding DNA: TGTGCCAGCAGTCGCGTGGCGGGAGGAGGTGACAATGAGCAGTTCTTC. Translating gives CASSRVAGGGDNEQFF. The chain carries TRBV5-4 and TRBJ2-1; 8 bases are shared with TRBD2. The germline V gene encodes CDR1 SGHNT and CDR2 YYREEE (reference sequence). The V and J ends lost 5 bases and 5 bases, in that order; junction bases with no gene match: 12. The CDR3 extends over 16 amino acids.

The rearrangement joins TRBV19 to TRBJ2-7; D possibly corresponds to TRBD2 (7 bases). Trimming removed 6 bases from V and 6 bases from J, with 15 bases in between. The CDR3 runs 13 residues. Germline values: CDR1 LNHDA, CDR2 SQIVND (reference sequence). The CDR3 DNA reads as TGTGCCAGTAGAGGGGGGGCGGTCGGCGAGCAGTACTTC. Translation: CASRGGAVGEQYF.

CDR3 bases: TGTGCCAGCATTCCCGGGCGTGGCGGGCACAATGAGCAGTTCTTC. This sequence encodes CASIPGRGGHNEQFF. This rearrangement joins TRBV28 to TRBJ2-1, with a weak D call TRBD2 (5 bases). The length of the CDR3 is 15 residues. Germline loops: CDR1 MDHEN, CDR2 SYDVKM. V shed 7 bases and J shed 5 bases, with 18 bases lying between them.

The J gene is TRBJ2-7, the V gene TRBV27; D remains ambiguous. The CDR3 length is 15 residues. CDR1 is MNHEY, CDR2 SMNVEV, per germline (reference sequence). The V and J ends lost 4 bases and 0 bases respectively, with 13 bases between them. This CDR3 reads CASSSPGLSSYEQYF. DNA of the CDR3: TGTGCCAGCAGTTCCCCTGGGCTGAGCTCCTACGAGCAGTACTTC.

J is TRBJ2-3 and V is TRBV11-2; 8 bases map to TRBD2. CDR1 and CDR2 from the germline V gene are SGHAT and FQNNGV. V gave up 5 bases and J gave up 0 bases; unmatched junction bases: 10. The CDR3 runs 17 residues. CDR3 nucleotide sequence: TGTGCCAGCAGCCCGCGCGGCGGGAGGATCAGCACAGATACGCAGTATTTT. It specifies CASSPRGGRISTDTQYF.

The chain has TRBV6-5 and TRBJ2-6; 7 bases are shared with TRBD1. CDR1 is MNHEY and CDR2 is SVGAGI in the germline V gene. The trim removed 0 bases at V and 2 bases at J, leaving 1 base unmatched. CDR3 size: 16 residues. The CDR3 region has the DNA TGTGCCAGCAGTTACTCGGACAGGCCTGGGGCCAACGTCCTGACTTTC. Its translation: CASSYSDRPGANVLTF.

The genes are TRBV6-5 and TRBJ1-1; D is perhaps TRBD1 (5 bases). The germline gives CDR1 MNHEY, CDR2 SVGAGI. The CDR3 length is 15 residues. With 7 bases removed from V and 5 bases from J, the gap between germline ends came to 20 bases. The CDR3 loop reads CASTQGAVIGTEAFF. The DNA for the CDR3 is TGTGCCAGCACCCAAGGGGCAGTCATAGGGACTGAAGCTTTCTTT.

J is TRBJ1-1 and V is TRBV6-5, with D possibly matching TRBD1 (5 bases). V lost 5 bases and J lost 3, with 10 bases in between. This CDR3 is built from 13 residues. Per the germline V gene, CDR1 is MNHEY and CDR2 is SVGAGI. The CDR3 DNA follows: TGTGCCAGCAGTCCAGGGTACGACACTGAAGCTTTCTTT. Its protein product is CASSPGYDTEAFF.

The chain combines TRBV29-1 with TRBJ2-2; 10 positions match TRBD2. The J segment lost 2 bases and the V segment lost 5 bases, leaving 14 bases of the junction unmatched. Germline assignment: CDR1 SQVTM and CDR2 ANQGSEA. The CDR3 sequence is 18 residues long. CDR3 sequence reads: CSVLVQRGGPSNTGELFF. Written as DNA, the CDR3 is TGCAGCGTTCTAGTACAGCGGGGGGGCCCAAGTAACACCGGGGAGCTGTTTTTT.

This chain joins TRBV28 and TRBJ1-5; tentatively, D is TRBD1 (6 bases). CDR3 size: 16 residues. V was pared by 7 bases and J by 5 bases, with 21 bases between. Germline V lookup: CDR1 MDHEN, CDR2 SYDVKM. The CDR3 reads CASTVPGSGAYQPQHF. DNA of the CDR3: TGTGCCAGCACCGTTCCGGGATCAGGGGCATATCAGCCCCAGCATTTT.

The V gene is TRBV23-1, the J gene TRBJ2-7, with TRBD1 identical over 9 bases. TRBV23-1 is identified as an open reading frame with a role that is uncertain. The CDR3 has 14 residues. Trimming took 8 bases from V and 4 from J; bases not matched to a gene: 9. As DNA, the CDR3 is TGCGCCAGCGGAACCGGGACAGGGTGGTACGAGCAGTACTTC. Amino acids: CASGTGTGWYEQYF.

V and J are TRBV5-1 and TRBJ1-5, with 11 positions matching TRBD1. This CDR3 is built from 16 residues. With 4 bases clipped from V and 2 bases from J, the junction kept 5 bases outside the gene matches. CDR1 is SGHRS and CDR2 is YFSETQ in the germline V gene. CDR3 DNA sequence: TGCGCCAGCAGCGGGACAGGGGGTTATGGCAATCAGCCCCAGCATTTT. Translation gives CASSGTGGYGNQPQHF.

This chain uses TRBV19 with TRBJ2-1; D ambiguous. Germline V gene lookup returns CDR1 LNHDA and CDR2 SQIVND (reference sequence). This CDR3 comprises 12 residues. Trimming removed 4 bases from V and 4 bases from J, with 5 bases in between. The CDR3 loop reads CASSSVYNEQFF. CDR3 in DNA: TGTGCCAGTAGTAGCGTTTACAATGAGCAGTTCTTC. The whole variable domain, remainder taken from reference TRBV19 and TRBJ2-1, is DGGITQSPKYLFRKEGQNVTLSCEQNLNHDAMYWYRQDPGQGLRLIYYSQIVNDFQKGDIAEGYSVSREKKESFPLTVTSAQKNPTAFYLCASSSVYNEQFFGPGTRLTVL.

V is TRBV28 and J is TRBJ1-2; the match to TRBD1 covers 8 bases. CDR1 MDHEN and CDR2 SYDVKM come from the germline V gene. V was clipped by 3 bases and J by 4 bases; unmatched bases: 7. The CDR3 is 15 amino acids. CDR3 in amino acids: CASSFGQGAVYGYTF. The DNA of the CDR3 is TGTGCCAGCAGTTTCGGGCAGGGGGCGGTCTATGGCTACACCTTC.

The chain couples TRBV7-2 to TRBJ2-3; perhaps TRBD2 as D (6 bases). The CDR3 contains 16 residues. Trimming stripped 3 bases from V and 5 bases from J, with 18 bases between. Per germline, CDR1 SGHTA and CDR2 FQGNSA. The CDR3 nucleotides read TGTGCCAGCAGCTTCGGGAGTAGCTTCAACAGAGATACGCAGTATTTT. Its protein product is CASSFGSSFNRDTQYF.